This record looks at one TCR beta chain sequence and its context. Its antigen remains unidentified. The data were obtained in a study of T cell responses to AZD1222 COVID-19 vaccine. The assay was immunoSEQ multiplex PCR, and TCRdb's table has in-frame clones only and misses some. The profile covers approximately 100,000 clones, with 80% to 90% appearing a single time and about 3.5% taken by the ten largest. General study points: Spike was spanned by vaccine-associated CD4 TCRs, with dominance at 160-218 and 743-854. Donors were largely white British and mainly female; clonal diversity was possibly underestimated. Only 6 or 7 AZD1222 recipients tested seropositive at baseline.

V lost 0 bases, J lost 2 bases, and 13 bases stayed unmatched. Per germline, CDR1 GTSNPN and CDR2 SVGIG (reference sequence). This CDR3 has 18 residues. The chain recombines TRBV30 with TRBJ1-5; 7 bases agree with TRBD1. The clonotype comes from an adult in good health. This specimen was peripheral blood, taken on day 0 of AZD1222 vaccination. Here the CDR3 DNA reads TGTGCCTGGAGTGTACGGTTAGGAGGGGGCGATGGCAATCAGCCCCAGCATTTT. Amino acids: CAWSVRLGGGDGNQPQHF.